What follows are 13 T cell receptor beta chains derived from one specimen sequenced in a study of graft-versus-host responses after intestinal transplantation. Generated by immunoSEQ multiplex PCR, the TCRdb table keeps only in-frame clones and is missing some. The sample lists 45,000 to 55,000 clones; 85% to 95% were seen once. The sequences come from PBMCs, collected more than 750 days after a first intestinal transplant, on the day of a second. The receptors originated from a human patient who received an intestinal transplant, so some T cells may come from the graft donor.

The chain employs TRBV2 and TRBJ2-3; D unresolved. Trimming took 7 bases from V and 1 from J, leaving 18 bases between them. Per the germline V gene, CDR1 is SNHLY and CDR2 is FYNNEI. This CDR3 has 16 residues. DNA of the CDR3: TGTGCCAGCACCAGAGCCGGGCTTCGAGGCACAGATACGCAGTATTTT. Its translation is CASTRAGLRGTDTQYF.

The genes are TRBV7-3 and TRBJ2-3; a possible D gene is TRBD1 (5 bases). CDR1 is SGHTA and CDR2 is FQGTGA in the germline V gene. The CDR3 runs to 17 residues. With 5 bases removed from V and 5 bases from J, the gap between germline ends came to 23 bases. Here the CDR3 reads CASSPWGNPNPGDTQYF. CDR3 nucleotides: TGTGCCAGCAGCCCATGGGGCAACCCAAATCCCGGAGATACGCAGTATTTT.

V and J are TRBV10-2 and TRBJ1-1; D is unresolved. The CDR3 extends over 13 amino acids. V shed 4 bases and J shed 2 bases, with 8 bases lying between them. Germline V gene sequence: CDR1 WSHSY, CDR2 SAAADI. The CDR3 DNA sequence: TGCGCCAGCAGTGGGGGAAGAAACACTGAAGCTTTCTTT. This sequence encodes CASSGGRNTEAFF.

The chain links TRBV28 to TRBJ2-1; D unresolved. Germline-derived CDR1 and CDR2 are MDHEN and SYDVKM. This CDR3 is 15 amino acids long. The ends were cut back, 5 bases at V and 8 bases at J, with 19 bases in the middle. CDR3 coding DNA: TGTGCCAGCAGTAATAAGGTTTCGTGGGCCGATGAGCAGTTCTTC. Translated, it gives CASSNKVSWADEQFF.

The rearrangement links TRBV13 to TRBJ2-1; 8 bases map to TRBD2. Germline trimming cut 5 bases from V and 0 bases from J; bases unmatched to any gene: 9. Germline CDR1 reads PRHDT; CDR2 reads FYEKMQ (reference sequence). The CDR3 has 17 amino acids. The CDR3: CASSPRGSGVSYNEQFF. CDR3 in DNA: TGTGCCAGCAGCCCCCGAGGTAGCGGGGTCTCCTACAATGAGCAGTTCTTC.

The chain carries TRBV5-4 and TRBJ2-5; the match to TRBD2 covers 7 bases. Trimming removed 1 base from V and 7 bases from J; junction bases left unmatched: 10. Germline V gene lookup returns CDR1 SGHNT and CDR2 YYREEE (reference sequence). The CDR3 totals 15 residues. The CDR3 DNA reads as TGTGCCAGCAGCTTGCAGCTAGCGGACCCTGGGACCCAGTACTTC. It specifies CASSLQLADPGTQYF.

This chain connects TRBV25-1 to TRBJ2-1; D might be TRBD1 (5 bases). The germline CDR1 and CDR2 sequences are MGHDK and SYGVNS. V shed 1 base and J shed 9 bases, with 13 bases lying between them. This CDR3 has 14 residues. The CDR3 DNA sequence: TGTGCCAGCAGTGAATTCAAGGGGCCGGGTGAGCAGTTCTTC. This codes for CASSEFKGPGEQFF.

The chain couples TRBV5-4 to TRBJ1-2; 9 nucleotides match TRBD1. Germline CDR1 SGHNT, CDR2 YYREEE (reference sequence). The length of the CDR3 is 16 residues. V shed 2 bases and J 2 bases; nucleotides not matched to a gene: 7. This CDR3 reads CASSLQPGTGNYGYTF. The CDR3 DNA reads TGTGCCAGCAGCTTACAGCCCGGGACAGGGAACTATGGCTACACCTTC.

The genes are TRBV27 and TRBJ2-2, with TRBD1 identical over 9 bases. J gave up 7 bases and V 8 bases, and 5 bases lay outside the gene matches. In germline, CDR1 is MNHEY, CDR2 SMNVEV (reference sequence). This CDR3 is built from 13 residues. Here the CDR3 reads CASGDRVSGELFF. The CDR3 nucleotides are TGTGCCAGCGGGGACAGGGTTAGCGGGGAGCTGTTTTTT.

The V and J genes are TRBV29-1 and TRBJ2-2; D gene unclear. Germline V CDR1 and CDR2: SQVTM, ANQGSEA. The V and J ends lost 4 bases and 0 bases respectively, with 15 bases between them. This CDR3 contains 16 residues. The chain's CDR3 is CSVGSPSRTNTGELFF. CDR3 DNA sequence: TGCAGCGTTGGGTCCCCCAGCCGTACGAACACCGGGGAGCTGTTTTTT.

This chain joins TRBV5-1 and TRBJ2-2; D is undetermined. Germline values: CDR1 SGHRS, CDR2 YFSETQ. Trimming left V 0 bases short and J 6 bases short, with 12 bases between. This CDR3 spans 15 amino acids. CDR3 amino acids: CASSLEPHVAGELFF. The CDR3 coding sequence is TGCGCCAGCAGCTTGGAGCCCCATGTGGCCGGGGAGCTGTTTTTT.

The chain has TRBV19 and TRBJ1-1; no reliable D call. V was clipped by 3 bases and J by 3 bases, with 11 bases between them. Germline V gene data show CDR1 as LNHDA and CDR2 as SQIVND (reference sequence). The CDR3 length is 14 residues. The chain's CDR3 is CASSIASSHTEAFF. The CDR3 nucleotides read TGTGCCAGTAGTATTGCCAGCTCACACACTGAAGCTTTCTTT.

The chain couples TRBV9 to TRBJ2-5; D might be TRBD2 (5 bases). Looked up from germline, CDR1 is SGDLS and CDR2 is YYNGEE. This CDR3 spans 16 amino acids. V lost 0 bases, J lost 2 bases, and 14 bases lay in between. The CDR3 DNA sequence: TGTGCCAGCAGCGTAGGTGAGTCACAGCGGCAAGAGACCCAGTACTTC. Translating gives CASSVGESQRQETQYF.